The clone carrying this TCR beta chain was counted at least ten times. Its antigen is as yet unknown. The data belong to a study of early T cells in non-severe SARS-CoV-2 infection. Study overall: With bulk RNA from unsorted whole blood as input, sequencing yielded unpaired chains.

Each single cDNA molecule received a unique molecular identifier. Each CDR3 protein gets one entry after TCRdb re-called the 5' RACE reads with MiXCR. This sample carries about 33,000 distinct CDR3 sequences, over 4.5% of them seen once, and the ten largest clones take around an eighth. Germline V gene data show CDR1 as MGHDK and CDR2 as SYGVNS. The CDR3 has 13 amino acids. V shed 6 bases, J shed 5 bases, and the junction held 6 bases outside the gene matches. Study conclusions and caveats: The study's VDJdb matching favored anti-spike CD8 responses and missed private and CD4 specificities.

The V gene is TRBV25-1, the J gene TRBJ1-1; 7 bases map to TRBD1. This receptor was obtained from an adult who was a healthcare worker with PCR-confirmed SARS-CoV-2 infection or an uninfected control (not recorded which). Material for sequencing was whole blood. CDR3 nucleotide sequence: TGTGCCAGCAGGACAGGGAGACGGACTGAAGCTTTCTTT. Translating gives CASRTGRRTEAFF.